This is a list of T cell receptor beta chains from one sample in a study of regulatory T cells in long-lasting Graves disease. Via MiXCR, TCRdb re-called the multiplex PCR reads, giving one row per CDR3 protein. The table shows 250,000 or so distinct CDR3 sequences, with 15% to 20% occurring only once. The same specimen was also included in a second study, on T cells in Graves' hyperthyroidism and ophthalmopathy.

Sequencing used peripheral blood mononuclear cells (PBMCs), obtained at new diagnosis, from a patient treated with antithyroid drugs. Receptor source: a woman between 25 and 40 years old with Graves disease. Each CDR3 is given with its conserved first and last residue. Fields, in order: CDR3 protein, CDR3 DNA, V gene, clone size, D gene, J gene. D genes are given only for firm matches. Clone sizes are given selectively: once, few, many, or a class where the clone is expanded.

CDR3: CASSRAGTGFGGGEQYF; DNA: TGTGCCAGCAGCCGAGCCGGGACAGGGTTCGGTGGGGGCGAGCAGTACTTC; V: TRBV11-2; size: NA; D: TRBD1; J: TRBJ2-7
CDR3: CASAISVWNSGNTIYF; DNA: TGTGCTAGTGCCATTTCAGTGTGGAACTCTGGAAACACCATATATTTT; V: TRBV12-5; size: NA; D: NA; J: TRBJ1-3
CDR3: CSAKSTSGGDIQYF; DNA: TGCAGTGCTAAGTCGACTAGCGGGGGCGACATTCAGTACTTC; V: TRBV20-1; size: many; D: TRBD2; J: TRBJ2-4
CDR3: CASRTYQETQYF; DNA: TGTGCCAGCAGGACATACCAAGAGACCCAGTACTTC; V: TRBV6-1; size: many; D: NA; J: TRBJ2-5
CDR3: CASSYTVTLGPNYGYTF; DNA: TGTGCCAGCAGCTATACTGTGACACTGGGACCTAACTATGGCTACACCTTC; V: TRBV9; size: many; D: NA; J: TRBJ1-2
CDR3: CASRMVDNEQFF; DNA: TGCGCCAGCAGAATGGTCGACAATGAGCAGTTCTTC; V: TRBV5-1; size: many; D: NA; J: TRBJ2-1
CDR3: CSVELQGPNTGELFF; DNA: TGCAGCGTTGAGCTACAGGGCCCGAACACCGGGGAGCTGTTTTTT; V: TRBV29-1; size: many; D: NA; J: TRBJ2-2
CDR3: CASSVQGLGTDTQYF; DNA: TGTGCCAGCAGCGTACAGGGTTTGGGCACAGATACGCAGTATTTT; V: TRBV11-1; size: NA; D: NA; J: TRBJ2-3
CDR3: CSAPRRGGAPDTQYF; DNA: TGCAGTGCACCCCGGCGCGGGGGGGCCCCAGATACGCAGTATTTT; V: TRBV20-1; size: many; D: TRBD2; J: TRBJ2-3
CDR3: CSARDHLEKGSGNTIYF; DNA: TGCAGTGCTAGAGATCATCTGGAAAAGGGCTCTGGAAACACCATATATTTT; V: TRBV20-1; size: many; D: NA; J: TRBJ1-3
CDR3: CASSVIGEITDTQYF; DNA: TGTGCCAGCAGCGTAATAGGGGAGATCACAGATACGCAGTATTTT; V: TRBV5-4; size: many; D: NA; J: TRBJ2-3
CDR3: CASSLVPVRDTIYF; DNA: TGTGCCAGCAGTTTAGTGCCGGTGAGGGACACCATATACTTT; V: TRBV12-3/TRBV12-4; size: NA; D: NA; J: TRBJ1-3
CDR3: CASSPLTGTGNTGELFF; DNA: TGTGCCAGCAGTCCCCTGACCGGGACAGGGAACACCGGGGAGCTGTTTTTT; V: TRBV27; size: many; D: TRBD1; J: TRBJ2-2
CDR3: CASSPRGPYNEQFF; DNA: TGTGCCAGCAGCCCCCGGGGGCCCTACAATGAGCAGTTCTTC; V: TRBV11-3; size: many; D: NA; J: TRBJ2-1
CDR3: CASSTGLAGAYNEQFF; DNA: TGTGCCAGCAGTACGGGACTAGCGGGGGCCTACAATGAGCAGTTCTTC; V: TRBV6-1; size: many; D: TRBD2; J: TRBJ2-1
CDR3: CASSYRGTGVNQPQHF; DNA: TGTGCCAGCAGTTACAGGGGGACAGGGGTCAATCAGCCCCAGCATTTT; V: TRBV6-5; size: many; D: TRBD1; J: TRBJ1-5
CDR3: CASSLLGQEAFF; DNA: TGTGCCAGCAGTTTGCTCGGACAGGAAGCTTTCTTT; V: TRBV12-3/TRBV12-4; size: many; D: NA; J: TRBJ1-1
CDR3: CASSGLAGGFTGELFF; DNA: TGTGCCAGCAGCGGGCTAGCGGGGGGGTTTACCGGGGAGCTGTTTTTT; V: TRBV4-2; size: NA; D: TRBD2; J: TRBJ2-2
CDR3: CASSYLTAPGELFF; DNA: TGTGCCAGCAGTTACCTAACGGCCCCAGGGGAGCTGTTTTTT; V: TRBV6-5; size: NA; D: NA; J: TRBJ2-2
CDR3: CASSLILVTEAFF; DNA: TGTGCCAGCAGCCTTATCTTAGTTACTGAAGCTTTCTTT; V: TRBV7-2; size: few; D: NA; J: TRBJ1-1
CDR3: CASSLTTGTSGATGELFF; DNA: TGTGCCAGCAGCTTAACTACCGGGACTAGCGGGGCCACCGGGGAGCTGTTTTTT; V: TRBV7-9; size: NA; D: TRBD2; J: TRBJ2-2
CDR3: CASYGPLTGELFF; DNA: TGTGCCTCTTACGGGCCGCTCACCGGGGAGCTGTTTTTT; V: TRBV3-1; size: many; D: NA; J: TRBJ2-2
CDR3: CASSHASGGILYEQYF; DNA: TGTGCCAGCAGCCACGCTAGCGGGGGGATTTTGTATGAGCAGTACTTC; V: TRBV7-9; size: few; D: TRBD2; J: TRBJ2-5
CDR3: CSARDPGPGSISTDTQYF; DNA: TGCAGTGCTAGAGATCCGGGGCCTGGCAGTATAAGCACAGATACGCAGTATTTT; V: TRBV20-1; size: few; D: NA; J: TRBJ2-3
CDR3: CASSRTSGVNYEQYF; DNA: TGCGCCAGCAGCCGGACTAGCGGGGTAAACTACGAGCAGTACTTC; V: TRBV4-1; size: many; D: TRBD2; J: TRBJ2-7
CDR3: CASSQDNNYGYTF; DNA: TGTGCCAGCAGCCAAGACAATAACTATGGCTACACCTTC; V: TRBV4-2; size: many; D: NA; J: TRBJ1-2
CDR3: CASSLYGEEKLFF; DNA: TGTGCCAGCAGCTTGTATGGTGAAGAAAAACTGTTTTTT; V: TRBV5-4; size: few; D: NA; J: TRBJ1-4
CDR3: CSAVGGGETQYF; DNA: TGCAGTGCGGTCGGCGGGGGAGAGACCCAGTACTTC; V: TRBV20-1; size: many; D: TRBD2; J: TRBJ2-5
CDR3: CASSQGLQGNNEQFF; DNA: TGTGCCAGCAGCCAAGGGCTACAGGGGAACAATGAGCAGTTCTTC; V: TRBV4-2; size: many; D: TRBD1; J: TRBJ2-1
CDR3: CASSRRGATEAFF; DNA: TGTGCCAGTAGTCGACGGGGGGCCACTGAAGCTTTCTTT; V: TRBV19; size: NA; D: NA; J: TRBJ1-1
CDR3: CASSQAGGSYNEQFF; DNA: TGCGCCAGCAGCCAGGCCGGGGGGTCCTACAATGAGCAGTTCTTC; V: TRBV4-1; size: many; D: TRBD2; J: TRBJ2-1
CDR3: CASSPSVQWDDTQYF; DNA: TGTGCCAGCAGCCCAAGCGTCCAATGGGACGATACGCAGTATTTT; V: TRBV7-7; size: once; D: NA; J: TRBJ2-3
CDR3: CASSRTHPGEETQYF; DNA: TGTGCCAGCAGTCGTACACACCCCGGGGAAGAGACCCAGTACTTC; V: TRBV27; size: many; D: NA; J: TRBJ2-5
CDR3: CASSLWTTNTGELFF; DNA: TGTGCCAGCAGTTTATGGACAACGAACACCGGGGAGCTGTTTTTT; V: TRBV28; size: NA; D: NA; J: TRBJ2-2